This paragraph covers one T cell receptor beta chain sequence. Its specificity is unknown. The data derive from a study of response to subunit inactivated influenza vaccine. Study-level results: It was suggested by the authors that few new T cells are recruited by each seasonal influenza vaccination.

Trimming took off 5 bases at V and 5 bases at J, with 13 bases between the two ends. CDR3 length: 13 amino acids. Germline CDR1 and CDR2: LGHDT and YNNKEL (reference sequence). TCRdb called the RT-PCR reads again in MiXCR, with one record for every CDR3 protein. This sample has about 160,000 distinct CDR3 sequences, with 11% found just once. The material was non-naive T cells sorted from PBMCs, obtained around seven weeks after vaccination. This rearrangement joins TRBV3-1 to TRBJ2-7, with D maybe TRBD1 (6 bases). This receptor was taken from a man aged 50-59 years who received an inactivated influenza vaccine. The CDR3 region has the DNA TGTGCCAGCAGCTCATTTGGGGACAACGAGCAGTACTTC. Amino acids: CASSSFGDNEQYF.